This T cell receptor (beta chain) was retrieved from a study of T cell repertoires and HLA-DP antigens. Study context: Pre-culture CD4+ samples used around 1,200 ng DNA versus roughly 200 ng for CD137+CD4+ sorts.

A note on this clone: Its antigen is undetermined.

The CDR3 totals 15 residues. With 4 bases removed from V and 6 bases from J, the gap between germline ends came to 17 bases. Germline V lookup: CDR1 SGHRS, CDR2 YFSETQ. Only in-frame clones appear in the TCRdb table, and some are missing; sequencing was by immunoSEQ multiplex PCR. The profile shows over 100,000 clones, almost 95% of them singletons. The chain links TRBV5-1 to TRBJ2-4, with TRBD1 as a possible D gene (6 bases). Sequences were obtained from CD4+ T cells from PBMCs. The origin of this receptor is a woman between 18 and 29 years old in good health and CMV-seronegative. CDR3 residues: CASSLRGGDLNIQYF. The DNA for the CDR3 is TGCGCCAGCAGCCTGCGAGGGGGAGACTTAAACATTCAGTACTTC.